This T cell receptor (beta chain) stems from a study of Graves' ophthalmopathy and Graves' hyperthyroidism. RNA served as the template for amplifying TCR beta CDR3 regions. The first round was an RT-PCR with HTBI primers, and the second round was a multiplex PCR. TCRdb itself ran the multiplex PCR reads through MiXCR, one entry per CDR3 protein. Here the sample spans a few hundred thousand distinct CDR3 sequences, approximately 18% being singletons. As regards this clonotype: Its target is unknown.

Study-wide results and caveats: Also, most clonotypes expanded in the thyroid above 0.001 frequency appeared in blood.

The CDR3 is 17 amino acids. After removal of 0 bases from V and 6 bases from J, the junction contained 13 bases not matched to a gene. CDR1 and CDR2 (germline): SGHAT, FQNNGV. Certain patients were not enrolled. These were patients with other autoimmune diseases, uncontrolled infections, pregnancy or lactation. The rearrangement uses TRBV11-2 and TRBJ2-7; 8 bases line up with TRBD2. Specimen: peripheral blood. This receptor was taken from an adult woman with stable Graves' hyperthyroidism. DNA of the CDR3: TGTGCCAGCAGCTTAGATTTGAGTCGGCTAGCGGGCGGCGAGCAGTACTTC. It yields the protein CASSLDLSRLAGGEQYF.